Listed here are 4 T cell receptor beta chains from one sample, sequenced in a study of T-cell reconstitution after alpha-beta-depleted transplantation in children. Preparation of the TCRbeta library was carried out with unique molecular identifiers. TCRdb used MiXCR to reprocess the PCR reads, holding one entry per CDR3 protein. Of 360,000 or so distinct CDR3 sequences in the sample, just over 20% are singletons; the top ten hold 3.8%. The source material was PBMCs from the stem cell graft donor, sampled from the stem cell graft. Receptors originate from a human donor who donated a stem cell graft to a child with acute myeloid leukemia.

This clonotype was counted between two and nine times. The rearrangement links TRBV15 to TRBJ2-7; tentative D call: TRBD2 (6 bases). V was cut by 3 bases and J by 5 bases, with 17 bases left in between. This CDR3 contains 15 residues. The germline V gene has CDR1 LNHNV and CDR2 YYDKDF (reference sequence). This CDR3 reads CATSRAGSPSDEQYF. The CDR3 nucleotides read TGTGCCACCAGCAGGGCGGGGAGTCCGAGTGACGAGCAGTACTTC.

This clonotype came up many times. CDR3 in amino acids: CSATRGTEAFF. The CDR3 coding sequence is TGCAGTGCTACTAGAGGGACTGAAGCTTTCTTT. The chain carries TRBV20-1 and TRBJ1-1, with D unresolved. With 4 bases removed from V and 5 bases from J, the gap between germline ends came to 8 bases. This CDR3 has 11 amino acids. Per the germline V gene, CDR1 is DFQATT and CDR2 is SNEGSKA (reference sequence).

The sample holds a few counts of this clonotype. This sequence joins TRBV29-1 and TRBJ2-3, with 7 nucleotides matching TRBD2. The CDR3 extends over 15 amino acids. J was trimmed by 3 bases and V by 4 bases; bases with no gene match: 10. CDR1 is SQVTM, CDR2 ANQGSEA, per germline. CDR3: CSVVVLGGLTDTQYF. Written as DNA, the CDR3 is TGCAGCGTTGTCGTTCTCGGGGGGTTGACAGATACGCAGTATTTT.

This clonotype was seen ten or more times. The rearrangement uses TRBV20-1 and TRBJ2-7, with 7 bases that match TRBD2. With 0 bases clipped from V and 2 bases from J, the junction kept 7 bases outside the gene matches. This CDR3 contains 15 residues. CDR1 and CDR2 (germline): DFQATT, SNEGSKA (reference sequence). CDR3 region: CSAREGEGATYEQYF. As DNA, the CDR3 is TGCAGTGCTAGAGAGGGGGAGGGAGCAACCTACGAGCAGTACTTC.